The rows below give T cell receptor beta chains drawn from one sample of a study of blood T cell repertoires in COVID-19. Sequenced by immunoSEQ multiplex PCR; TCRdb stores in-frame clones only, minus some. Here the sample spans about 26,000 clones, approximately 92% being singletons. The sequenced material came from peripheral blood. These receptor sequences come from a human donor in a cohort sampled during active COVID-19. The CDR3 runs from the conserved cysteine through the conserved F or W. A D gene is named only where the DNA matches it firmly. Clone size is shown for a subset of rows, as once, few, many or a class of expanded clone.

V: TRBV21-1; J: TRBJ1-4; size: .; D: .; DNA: TGTGCCAGCAGCAATAGGGACAGGGCCAATACAACTTATGAAAAACTGTTTTTT; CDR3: CASSNRDRANTTYEKLFF
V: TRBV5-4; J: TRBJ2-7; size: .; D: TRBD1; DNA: TGTGCCAGCAGCCCACAGGGGCTTTCCTACGAGCAGTACTTC; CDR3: CASSPQGLSYEQYF
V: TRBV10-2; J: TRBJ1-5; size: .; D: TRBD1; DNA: TGCGCCAGCAGGCCCACAGGGGGACGCAATCAGCCCCAGCATTTT; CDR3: CASRPTGGRNQPQHF
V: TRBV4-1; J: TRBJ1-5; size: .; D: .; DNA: TGCGCCAGCAGCCAAGATCCCGGTGGCAATCAGCCCCAGCATTTT; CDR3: CASSQDPGGNQPQHF
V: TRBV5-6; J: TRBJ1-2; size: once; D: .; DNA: TGTGCCAGCAGCTTGGGGTTAAGGGGAAGGGCCCATGGCTACACCTTC; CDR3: CASSLGLRGRAHGYTF
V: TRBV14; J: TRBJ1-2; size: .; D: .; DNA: TGTGCCAGCAGCCTTGCCCGGGGGGCGCACGGCTACACCTTC; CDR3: CASSLARGAHGYTF
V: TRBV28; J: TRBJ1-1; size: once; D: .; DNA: TGTGCCAGCAGTTTAACGTCCGGTAATGAAGCTTTCTTT; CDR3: CASSLTSGNEAFF
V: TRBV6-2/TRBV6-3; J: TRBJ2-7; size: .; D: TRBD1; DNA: TGTGCCAGCAGCCGTTACAGGGGGCCCTACGAGCAGTACTTC; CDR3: CASSRYRGPYEQYF
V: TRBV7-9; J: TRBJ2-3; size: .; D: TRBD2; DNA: TGTGCCAGCAGCTCCCCCCGAGCGGGGGGGTTGGATACGCAGTATTTT; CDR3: CASSSPRAGGLDTQYF
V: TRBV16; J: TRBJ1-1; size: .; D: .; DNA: TGTGCCAGCAGCATATCGAACACTGAAGCTTTCTTT; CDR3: CASSISNTEAFF
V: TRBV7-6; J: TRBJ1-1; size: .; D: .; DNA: TGTGCCAGCAGCTTCGTAAACGTACAGATGACAGGCACTGAAGCTTTCTTT; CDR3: CASSFVNVQMTGTEAFF
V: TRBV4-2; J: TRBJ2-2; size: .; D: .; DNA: TGTGCCAGCTGCCCTAGCGACGGGGAGCTGTTTTTT; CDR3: CASCPSDGELFF
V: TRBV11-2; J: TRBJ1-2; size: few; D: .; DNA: TGTGCCAGCACCCCCGGTCCGGCAGGTCCCAACTATGGCTACACCTTC; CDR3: CASTPGPAGPNYGYTF
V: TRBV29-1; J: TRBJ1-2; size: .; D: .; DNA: TGCAGCGTTGCTCTTAACTATGGCTACACCTTC; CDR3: CSVALNYGYTF
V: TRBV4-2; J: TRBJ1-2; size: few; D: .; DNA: TGTGCCAGCAGCCAAGATAGGGCCAGGGCTGATGGCTACACCTTC; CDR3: CASSQDRARADGYTF
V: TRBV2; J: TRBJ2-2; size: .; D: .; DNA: TGTGCCAGCAGAGCGTTAGCGTCGGGGACCGGGGAGCTGTTTTTT; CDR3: CASRALASGTGELFF
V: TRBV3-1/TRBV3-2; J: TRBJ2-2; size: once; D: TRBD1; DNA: TGTGCCAGCAGCCAAGAGGGGACAGGGTGGATCGGGGAGCTGTTTTTT; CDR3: CASSQEGTGWIGELFF
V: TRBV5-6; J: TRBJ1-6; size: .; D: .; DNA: TGTGCCAGCAGACTCGGGGGTACCAATTCACCCCTCCACTTT; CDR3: CASRLGGTNSPLHF
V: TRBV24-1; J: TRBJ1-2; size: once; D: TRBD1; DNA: TGTGCCACCAGTACGGGACAGGGATATGGCTACACCTTC; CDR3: CATSTGQGYGYTF
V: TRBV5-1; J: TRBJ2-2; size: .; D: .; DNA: TGCGCCAGCAGCTTGTCGGTAGCCGGGTCCGGGGAGCTGTTTTTT; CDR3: CASSLSVAGSGELFF
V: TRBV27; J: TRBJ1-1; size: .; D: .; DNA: TGTGCCAGCAGTTTAGCACGGACACTCATAACCAGGGACACTGAAGCTTTCTTT; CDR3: CASSLARTLITRDTEAFF
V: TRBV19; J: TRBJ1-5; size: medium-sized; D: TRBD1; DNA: TGTGCCAGTACCCGGAGGGACAGGGATGTCAATCAGCCCCAGCATTTT; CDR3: CASTRRDRDVNQPQHF
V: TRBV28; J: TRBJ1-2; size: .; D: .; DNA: TGTGCCAGCAGTTTACGTCCTTCAGGGCTTGGATATGGCTACACCTTC; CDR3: CASSLRPSGLGYGYTF
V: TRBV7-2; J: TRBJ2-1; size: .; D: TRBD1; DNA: TGTGCCAGCAGCTCAGGTCAGACAGGGGGCACTGAGCAGTTCTTC; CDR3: CASSSGQTGGTEQFF
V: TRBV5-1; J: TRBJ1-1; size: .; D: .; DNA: TGCGCCAGCAGCTTGGGTCCGGGAGACTCTGCTTTCTTT; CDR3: CASSLGPGDSAFF
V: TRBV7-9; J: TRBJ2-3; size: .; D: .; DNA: TGTGCCAGCAGCCCCTCAGGTGGCACAGATACGCAGTATTTT; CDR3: CASSPSGGTDTQYF
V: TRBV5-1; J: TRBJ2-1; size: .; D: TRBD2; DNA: TGCGCCAGCAGCTTGGAGGGACTAGCGGGGAATGAGCAGTTCTTC; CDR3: CASSLEGLAGNEQFF
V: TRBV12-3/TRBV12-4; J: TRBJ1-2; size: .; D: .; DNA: TGTGCCAGCTCTCCGGGGTCCTATGGCTACACCTTC; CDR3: CASSPGSYGYTF
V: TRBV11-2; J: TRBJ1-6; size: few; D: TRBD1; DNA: TGTGCCAGCAGCTTGACAGGGGCGTATCCTTCACCCCTCCACTTT; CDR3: CASSLTGAYPSPLHF
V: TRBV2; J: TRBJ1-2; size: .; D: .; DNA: TGTGCCAGCACTACGACAGTTACCTATGGCTACACCTTC; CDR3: CASTTTVTYGYTF
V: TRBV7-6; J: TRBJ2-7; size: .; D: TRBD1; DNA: TGTGCCAGCAGCTACGATCCCGGGACAGGGGGCCGGGCTCCCCGGTTAGGGCAGTACTTC; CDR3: CASSYDPGTGGRAPRLGQYF
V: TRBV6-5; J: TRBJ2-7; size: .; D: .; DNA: TGTGCCAGCACTCCTGGCGGGGGCCTCTCCTACGAGCAGTACTTC; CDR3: CASTPGGGLSYEQYF
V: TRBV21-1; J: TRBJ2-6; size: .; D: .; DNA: TGTGCCAGCAGGTGGGGACAGGGGTGGCCTGGGGCCAACGTCCTGACTTTC; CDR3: CASRWGQGWPGANVLTF
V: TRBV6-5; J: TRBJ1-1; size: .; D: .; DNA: TGTGCCAGCAGTTCTTCCCGCAGGGACACTGAAGCTTTCTTT; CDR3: CASSSSRRDTEAFF
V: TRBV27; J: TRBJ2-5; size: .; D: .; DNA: TGTGCCAGCAGTTTCGGTCAGGGCTTTGGCGAGACCCAGTACTTC; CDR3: CASSFGQGFGETQYF
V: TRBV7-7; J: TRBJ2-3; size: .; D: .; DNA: TGTGCCAGCAGCCCGGGGTTGGAGGATACGCAGTATTTT; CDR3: CASSPGLEDTQYF
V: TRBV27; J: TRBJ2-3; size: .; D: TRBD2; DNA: TGTGCCAGCAGTCTAGACCCCTGGGAAAAGCGGGGGGTACCAGATACGCAGTATTTT; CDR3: CASSLDPWEKRGVPDTQYF
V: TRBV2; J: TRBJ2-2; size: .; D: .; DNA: TGTGCCAGTGGGCGGTTACCCGGGGCCGGGGAGCTGTTTTTT; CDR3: CASGRLPGAGELFF
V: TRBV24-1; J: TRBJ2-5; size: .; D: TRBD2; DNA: TGTGCCACCAGTAGCGGGGAAGAGACCCAGTACTTC; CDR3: CATSSGEETQYF
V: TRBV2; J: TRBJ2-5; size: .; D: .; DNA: TGTGCCAGCAGGAGACTAGTCGGGGAGACCCAGTACTTC; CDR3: CASRRLVGETQYF
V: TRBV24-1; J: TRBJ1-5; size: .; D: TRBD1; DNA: TGTGCCACCAGTGATGGCTTGACAGGGCAAGGTCAGCCCCAGCATTTT; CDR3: CATSDGLTGQGQPQHF